The subject of this entry is one T cell receptor (beta chain). Its antigen is not identified. Germline V gene sequence: CDR1 MNHEY, CDR2 SVGAGI. CDR3 length: 16 amino acids. V lost 4 bases and J 3 bases, leaving 19 bases between the germline ends. This sample was included in a study of CD8+ T cells in alopecia areata. Whole-study findings and limits: Scalp sequencing also captures normal skin's resident alphabeta T cells. In patients, TCRs were shared less clearly than in mice, and HLA may possibly be involved. An increase in clonality over normal scalp was evident in lesional scalp, especially alopecia totalis/universalis.

Following extraction, RNA underwent reverse transcription to cDNA, which served as the sequencing template. Generated by immunoSEQ multiplex PCR, the TCRdb table keeps only in-frame clones and is missing some. The sample lists about 150,000 clones, about three fifths occurring once. PBMC-derived CD4+ and CD8+ T cells were sorted. The V call is TRBV6-5, the J call TRBJ2-7; D perhaps matches TRBD1 (6 bases). The source of this sequence is a human donor in good health. The sequenced sample was CD4+ T cells sorted from blood. CDR3 coding DNA: TGTGCCAGCAGTTTCCCCTTGACAGGAGGAGGCTACGAGCAGTACTTC. It is translated as CASSFPLTGGGYEQYF.